These 27 T cell receptor beta chains share one sample of origin, sequenced in a study of response to subunit inactivated influenza vaccine. TCRdb reanalysed the RT-PCR reads using MiXCR and keeps one entry per CDR3 protein. The sample includes 650,000 or so distinct CDR3 sequences, about 15% seen only once; the top ten take approximately 7.6%. Sequencing was performed on PBMCs from blood, taken 14 to 15 days before vaccination. Receptors originate from a man aged 50 to 60 who received an inactivated influenza vaccine.

This clonotype has a count of ten or more. CDR3 loop: CASSQDLGNPIYYEQYF. CDR3 nucleotide sequence: TGCGCCAGCAGCCAAGATCTGGGGAACCCCATATACTACGAGCAGTACTTC. V is TRBV4-1 and J is TRBJ2-7, with unresolved D. The CDR3 covers 17 residues. Germline-derived CDR1 and CDR2 are MGHRA and YSYEKL. V shed 0 bases and J shed 3 bases, with 18 bases lying between them.

This clonotype was observed a handful of times. The chain carries TRBV3-1 and TRBJ2-3; 9 bases agree with TRBD1. The ends lost 0 bases at V and 3 bases at J; junction bases unmatched: 4. The CDR3 has 16 amino acids. Germline CDR1 reads LGHDT; CDR2 reads YNNKEL (reference sequence). For the CDR3, the DNA is TGTGCCAGCAGCCAAGACCGGGACAGGGTTACAGATACGCAGTATTTT. Amino acids: CASSQDRDRVTDTQYF.

This clonotype was seen ten or more times. The J gene is TRBJ2-6, the V gene TRBV6-2 or TRBV6-3; TRBD2 might be the D (5 bases). The germline CDR1 and CDR2 sequences are MNHEY and SVGEGT. The CDR3 loop spans 15 amino acids. Trimming cost V 6 bases and J 2 bases, with 11 bases left between them. The DNA for the CDR3 is TGTGCCAGCAGCCTTACTAGACCTGGGGCCAACGTCCTGACTTTC. This translates into CASSLTRPGANVLTF.

The gene calls are TRBV5-6 and TRBJ1-1; D is uncertain. The CDR3 has 15 amino acids. V was trimmed by 0 bases and J by 11 bases, leaving 20 bases between them. Germline V gene data show CDR1 as SGHDT and CDR2 as YYEEEE. CDR3 sequence reads: CASSLVTLHPADAFF. The CDR3 bases are TGTGCCAGCAGCTTGGTTACGTTACACCCCGCGGACGCTTTCTTT.

This sequence joins TRBV10-3 and TRBJ2-7; 8 bases fit TRBD1. Trimming removed 5 bases from V and 7 bases from J; junction bases left unmatched: 7. Germline V gene data show CDR1 as ENHRY and CDR2 as SYGVKD. This CDR3 is built from 13 residues. The CDR3 reads CAISTGTGFEQYF. The CDR3 DNA sequence: TGTGCCATCAGTACCGGGACAGGTTTTGAGCAGTACTTC.

In this sample, this clonotype turned up a few times. The chain is built from TRBV29-1 and TRBJ2-3, with D hard to call. V lost 2 bases to trimming and J lost 0 bases, with 15 bases between them. This CDR3 spans 16 amino acids. The V gene's germline CDR1 is SQVTM and CDR2 ANQGSEA. The DNA of the CDR3 is TGCAGCGTTGAAATGGGGATGTTGCGTAGCACAGATACGCAGTATTTT. Translating gives CSVEMGMLRSTDTQYF.

The chain is built from TRBV20-1 and TRBJ1-2, with D uncertain. Germline loops: CDR1 DFQATT, CDR2 SNEGSKA (reference sequence). The CDR3 length is 13 residues. The CDR3 bases are TGCAGCCCCGCCCTCGAAGAAGGGTCTGGCTACACCTTC. Translating gives CSPALEEGSGYTF.

A remark on this clonotype: A much more abundant neighbour one base away suggests this may be a read error. Because it lacks the conserved phenylalanine or tryptophan at the end, this CDR3 is likely a read error. The rearrangement uses TRBV15 and TRBJ1-5; no firm D call. CDR1 and CDR2 (germline): LNHNV, YYDKDF (reference sequence). Trimming removed 0 bases from V and 5 bases from J, with 5 bases in between. The CDR3 has 13 residues. The CDR3 loop reads CATSREGHQPQHL. The CDR3 bases are TGTGCCACCAGCAGAGAAGGGCATCAGCCCCAGCATCTT.

This clonotype has at least ten counts. The chain links TRBV7-9 to TRBJ2-4; TRBD2 agrees at 7 bases. The CDR3 has 15 residues. The V segment lost 5 bases and the J segment 1 base; nucleotides outside the gene matches: 5. Per the germline V gene, CDR1 is SEHNR and CDR2 is FQNEAQ (reference sequence). The CDR3 region is CASSPSGGAKNIQYF. In DNA, the CDR3 is TGTGCCAGCAGCCCGTCGGGGGGTGCCAAAAACATTCAGTACTTC.

This clonotype was observed a few times. This sequence joins TRBV28 and TRBJ2-4; tentatively, D is TRBD1 (5 bases). This CDR3 is built from 14 residues. CDR1 and CDR2 from the germline V gene are MDHEN and SYDVKM. The V and J ends lost 3 bases and 7 bases respectively, with 13 bases between them. CDR3 bases: TGTGCCAGCAGTTTTTCAGGGTTGAGCAACATTCAGTACTTC. It translates to CASSFSGLSNIQYF.

This clonotype was seen only a few times. The chain couples TRBV3-1 to TRBJ1-2; 7 bases fit TRBD1. After removal of 2 bases from V and 8 bases from J, the junction contained 14 bases not matched to a gene. Germline assignment: CDR1 LGHDT and CDR2 YNNKEL (reference sequence). This CDR3 spans 16 amino acids. The CDR3 region has the DNA TGTGCCAGCAGCCAATCCGGGACAGCGGCACGATGGGGCTACACCTTC. Protein sequence: CASSQSGTAARWGYTF.

This clonotype was detected many times. This sequence joins TRBV2 and TRBJ2-3; TRBD2 is a possible D gene (7 bases). The CDR3 totals 14 residues. V dropped 5 bases and J dropped 5 bases, with 14 bases sitting between them. Germline V lookup: CDR1 SNHLY, CDR2 FYNNEI. CDR3 region: CASSLQGGRDTQYF. CDR3 DNA: TGTGCCAGCAGTCTACAGGGAGGGCGAGATACGCAGTATTTT.

This clonotype has just a few counts. The chain combines TRBV9 with TRBJ2-3, with TRBD2 identical over 9 bases. The V segment lost 3 bases and the J segment 2 bases; nucleotides outside the gene matches: 4. In germline, CDR1 is SGDLS, CDR2 YYNGEE. The CDR3 sequence is 15 residues long. DNA for the CDR3: TGTGCCAGCAGCGCCCAGGGACTAGCCACAGATACGCAGTATTTT. Its translation: CASSAQGLATDTQYF.

In this sample, this clonotype turned up a few times. V gene TRBV7-2 combines with J gene TRBJ1-3, with D uncertain. Germline V gene sequence: CDR1 SGHTA, CDR2 FQGNSA. The ends were cut back, 5 bases at V and 0 bases at J, with 5 bases in the middle. The CDR3 sequence is 13 residues long. Here the CDR3 reads CASSTDSGNTIYF. In DNA form, the CDR3 reads TGTGCCAGCAGCACCGACTCTGGAAACACCATATATTTT.

J is TRBJ2-1 and V is TRBV6-2 or TRBV6-3, with no clear D. The CDR3 has 13 amino acids. Trimming took off 5 bases at V and 9 bases at J, with 14 bases between the two ends. Germline CDR1 MNHEY, CDR2 SVGEGT. Here the CDR3 reads CASSVGPPGEQFF. The DNA of the CDR3 is TGTGCCAGCAGTGTGGGCCCCCCGGGTGAGCAGTTCTTC.

This clonotype was observed a few times. The V call is TRBV20-1, the J call TRBJ2-5, with 9 nucleotides matching TRBD1. With V trimmed by 5 bases and J by 5 bases, 9 bases remained unmatched. The CDR3 totals 14 residues. The germline gives CDR1 DFQATT, CDR2 SNEGSKA (reference sequence). CDR3 nucleotides: TGCAGTGCTGGGGAAACAGGGGGCGGGGAGACCCAGTACTTC. It yields the protein CSAGETGGGETQYF.

The rearrangement links TRBV4-3 to TRBJ1-1, with a tentative D call TRBD1 (5 bases). Germline V gene lookup returns CDR1 LGHNA and CDR2 YSLEER. V was clipped by 0 bases and J by 11 bases, with 16 bases between them. There are 14 residues in the CDR3. The CDR3 loop is CASSQEQDLGMAFF. The CDR3 nucleotides read TGCGCCAGCAGCCAAGAACAGGACCTCGGAATGGCTTTCTTT.

The V call is TRBV7-2, the J call TRBJ2-3, with TRBD2 as a possible D gene (5 bases). Germline values: CDR1 SGHTA, CDR2 FQGNSA. This CDR3 is 15 amino acids long. V was trimmed by 1 base and J by 2 bases, leaving 10 bases between them. The chain's CDR3 is CASSLDPGNTDTQYF. CDR3 nucleotides: TGTGCCAGCAGCTTAGACCCGGGGAACACAGATACGCAGTATTTT.

V is TRBV4-1 and J is TRBJ2-1; 10 bases align to TRBD2. CDR1 MGHRA and CDR2 YSYEKL come from the germline V gene. CDR3 length: 16 residues. V shed 2 bases, J shed 4 bases, and the junction held 5 bases outside the gene matches. The CDR3 nucleotides are TGCGCCAGCAGCCAACCTAGCGGGGGCCATTACAATGAGCAGTTCTTC. Protein product: CASSQPSGGHYNEQFF.

This clonotype has at least ten counts. The chain is built from TRBV7-8 and TRBJ2-1, with D possibly matching TRBD1 (6 bases). CDR3 length: 16 residues. Trimming removed 5 bases from V and 8 bases from J, with 22 bases in between. In germline, CDR1 is SGHVS, CDR2 FQNEAQ. CDR3 residues: CASSLLTGFPFDEQFF. CDR3 sequence (DNA): TGTGCCAGCAGCCTACTCACAGGGTTCCCATTTGATGAGCAGTTCTTC. Combining the CDR3 with reference TRBV7-8 and TRBJ2-1 gives the whole variable domain GAGVSQSPRYKVAKRGQDVALRCDPISGHVSLFWYQQALGQGPEFLTYFQNEAQLDKSGLPSDRFFAERPEGSVSTLKIQRTQQEDSAVYLCASSLLTGFPFDEQFFGPGTRLTVL.

This clonotype has only a few counts. The chain is built from TRBV11-3 and TRBJ2-1; 16 nucleotides agree with TRBD2. The germline gives CDR1 SGHNT, CDR2 YENEEA. After removal of 4 bases from V and 12 bases from J, the junction contained 9 bases not matched to a gene. This CDR3 is built from 16 residues. The chain's CDR3 is CASSSGTSGRAGRQFF. The CDR3 coding sequence is TGTGCCAGCAGCTCCGGGACTAGCGGGAGGGCCGGGCGGCAGTTCTTC.

This clonotype came up a few times. The chain is built from TRBV6-2 or TRBV6-3 and TRBJ2-7; D is perhaps TRBD1 or TRBD2 (6 bases each). Germline V gives CDR1 MNHEY, CDR2 SVGEGT. The CDR3 runs to 15 residues. V was shortened by 4 bases and J by 4 bases, with 17 bases between the two germline ends. The CDR3 spells CASSWTGGGVYEQYF. CDR3 in DNA: TGTGCCAGCAGTTGGACCGGAGGGGGAGTTTACGAGCAGTACTTC.

This clonotype occurred a few times. This chain uses TRBV7-9 with TRBJ2-5; 8 positions match TRBD2. Germline V gene sequence: CDR1 SEHNR, CDR2 FQNEAQ (reference sequence). The ends lost 1 base at V and 2 bases at J; junction bases unmatched: 6. The CDR3 runs to 16 residues. DNA of the CDR3: TGTGCCAGCAGCTTAGTCGGCAGCGGGAGACAAGAGACCCAGTACTTC. Translated: CASSLVGSGRQETQYF.

The chain uses TRBV11-2 and TRBJ2-1; the D gene is possibly TRBD2 (6 bases). The CDR3 covers 12 residues. Germline values: CDR1 SGHAT, CDR2 FQNNGV. The V end lost 3 bases, the J end lost 15 bases, and 15 bases lay between the germline ends. The DNA of the CDR3 is TGTGCCAGCAGCTTGGACGGGAGCCTCCCGTTCTTC. Its translation: CASSLDGSLPFF.

The chain joins TRBV3-1 to TRBJ2-2, with TRBD1 identical over 7 bases. Germline CDR1 reads LGHDT; CDR2 reads YNNKEL (reference sequence). This CDR3 has 15 residues. With V trimmed by 4 bases and J by 7 bases, 9 bases remained unmatched. CDR3 coding DNA: TGTGCCAGCAGCCCCGGGACAGCCTTAATCGGGGAGCTGTTTTTT. It encodes CASSPGTALIGELFF.

This clonotype was counted between two and nine times. The CDR3 loop is CASSQGHSTGELFF. In nucleotides, the CDR3 is TGTGCCAGCAGCCAAGGCCACAGCACCGGGGAGCTGTTTTTT. The rearrangement joins TRBV3-1 to TRBJ2-2; the D is unclear. The CDR3 length is 14 residues. Germline V lookup: CDR1 LGHDT, CDR2 YNNKEL (reference sequence). Trimming removed 1 base at V and 4 bases at J, with 7 bases between.

This clonotype was seen ten or more times. This chain links TRBV4-1 with TRBJ1-6; D is undetermined. V was shortened by 1 base and J by 9 bases, with 13 bases between the two germline ends. CDR3 length: 15 residues. The germline gives CDR1 MGHRA, CDR2 YSYEKL. CDR3 sequence (DNA): TGCGCCAGCAGCCAAGGTGTAGGGTCTCTTTCACCCCTCCACTTT. Translated, it gives CASSQGVGSLSPLHF.